The 15 T cell receptor beta chains below come from one sample, sequenced in a study of shared clonotypes between healthy human individuals. Assay: immunoSEQ multiplex PCR; the TCRdb copy retains only in-frame clones and omits some. This table holds approximately 500,000 clones, around 79% found once. The source material was PBMCs. These receptors all stem from a woman aged 40 to 50 in good health. Some clones in this sample may be carry-over from other donors' samples.

The J gene is TRBJ2-5, the V gene TRBV9; no definite D call. Trimming removed 0 bases at V and 2 bases at J, with 5 bases between. Germline CDR1 SGDLS, CDR2 YYNGEE. The CDR3 is made up of 13 amino acids. The CDR3 DNA follows: TGTGCCAGCAGCGTAGACCCACAAGAGACCCAGTACTTC. Translated, it gives CASSVDPQETQYF.

This clone was detected once. This chain links TRBV5-1 with TRBJ2-1; possible D gene TRBD2, 6 bases. Germline V gene sequence: CDR1 SGHRS, CDR2 YFSETQ. Trimming left V 0 bases short and J 4 bases short, with 8 bases between. The CDR3 covers 14 residues. The CDR3 loop is CASSLASVYNEQFF. DNA for the CDR3: TGCGCCAGCAGCTTGGCTAGCGTATACAATGAGCAGTTCTTC.

This clone was seen more than once but under ten times. The chain has TRBV11-2 and TRBJ2-1, with D tentatively TRBD1 or TRBD2 (5 bases each). With 2 bases removed from V and 2 bases from J, the gap between germline ends came to 19 bases. Germline V CDR1 and CDR2: SGHAT, FQNNGV. The CDR3 runs to 18 residues. CDR3: CASSLTGGMAWPYNEQFF. CDR3 nucleotides: TGTGCCAGCAGCTTAACTGGGGGTATGGCGTGGCCCTACAATGAGCAGTTCTTC.

The chain links TRBV28 to TRBJ2-3; tentatively, D is TRBD2 (6 bases). The CDR3 spans 15 residues. From germline, CDR1 is MDHEN and CDR2 SYDVKM. The germline V and J ends were trimmed by 7 bases and 2 bases, with 16 bases remaining between them. CDR3 sequence reads: CASTRDSPSTDTQYF. The CDR3 DNA sequence: TGTGCCAGCACTAGGGACTCCCCATCCACAGATACGCAGTATTTT.

The genes are TRBV4-2 and TRBJ2-7; 7 nucleotides line up with TRBD1. The CDR3 totals 15 residues. The germline gives CDR1 LGHNA, CDR2 YNFKEQ. V lost 1 base and J lost 0; bases outside the gene matches: 3. This CDR3 reads CASSQVTGFSYEQYF. CDR3 DNA sequence: TGTGCCAGCAGCCAAGTGACAGGGTTCTCCTACGAGCAGTACTTC.

V gene TRBV21-1 combines with J gene TRBJ2-1. TRBV21-1 is noted as a pseudogene. CDR3 size: 12 residues. In DNA form, the CDR3 reads TGTGCCAGCAACGTGGGGTACAATGAGCAGTTCTTC. As protein: CASNVGYNEQFF.

V gene TRBV10-3 combines with J gene TRBJ1-2; unclear D gene. Trimming stripped 2 bases from V and 0 bases from J, with 13 bases between. Germline-derived CDR1 and CDR2 are ENHRY and SYGVKD. The CDR3 spans 16 residues. The CDR3 region has the DNA TGTGCCATCAGTGAGCCCCAAGCTAGGGCTAACTATGGCTACACCTTC. Translating it yields CAISEPQARANYGYTF.

This clone was picked up one time. The chain has TRBV30 and TRBJ2-5; no reliable D call. Germline assignment: CDR1 GTSNPN and CDR2 SVGIG (reference sequence). There are 13 residues in the CDR3. With 4 bases removed from V and 2 bases from J, the gap between germline ends came to 11 bases. The CDR3 region is CAWNQGRQETQYF. The DNA of the CDR3 is TGTGCCTGGAACCAAGGAAGGCAAGAGACCCAGTACTTC.

The chain joins TRBV7-8 to TRBJ2-5; possibly TRBD2 for D (5 bases). Germline-derived CDR1 and CDR2 are SGHVS and FQNEAQ. Trimming removed 1 base from V and 5 bases from J, with 11 bases in between. The CDR3 sequence is 14 residues long. The CDR3 DNA sequence: TGTGCCAGCAGCTTAGGACTTAGCGTGGAGACCCAGTACTTC. Protein product: CASSLGLSVETQYF. Full variable domain (missing parts from reference TRBV7-8 and TRBJ2-5): GAGVSQSPRYKVAKRGQDVALRCDPISGHVSLFWYQQALGQGPEFLTYFQNEAQLDKSGLPSDRFFAERPEGSVSTLKIQRTQQEDSAVYLCASSLGLSVETQYFGPGTRLLVL.

The chain combines TRBV19 with TRBJ2-1; TRBD2 agrees at 7 bases. The germline CDR1 and CDR2 sequences are LNHDA and SQIVND (reference sequence). Trimming removed 6 bases from V and 3 bases from J; junction bases left unmatched: 5. This CDR3 has 14 residues. The CDR3: CASSGGDYYNEQFF. In DNA form, the CDR3 reads TGTGCCAGTAGCGGCGGGGACTACTACAATGAGCAGTTCTTC.

In its sample, this clone was seen a few times. The chain has TRBV28 and TRBJ1-2, with D possibly TRBD1 on 6 matching bases. This CDR3 is 14 amino acids long. Trimming removed 5 bases at V and 8 bases at J, with 18 bases between. Per germline, CDR1 MDHEN and CDR2 SYDVKM. In DNA, the CDR3 is TGTGCCAGCAGTCGACAGGTCCGCACGGGCGGCTACACCTTC. Translated, it gives CASSRQVRTGGYTF.

This clone was picked up a small number of times. The chain combines TRBV7-6 with TRBJ2-7; D gene ambiguous. Trimming stripped 2 bases from V and 1 base from J, with 6 bases between. Germline CDR1 SGHVS, CDR2 FNYEAQ. The CDR3 totals 13 residues. The CDR3 DNA is TGTGCCAGCAGCTTACAGAAATCCTACGAGCAGTACTTC. Its protein product is CASSLQKSYEQYF. The complete variable domain, with remaining parts taken from reference TRBV7-6 and TRBJ2-7, reads GAGVSQSPRYKVTKRGQDVALRCDPISGHVSLYWYRQALGQGPEFLTYFNYEAQQDKSGLPNDRFSAERPEGSISTLTIQRTEQRDSAMYRCASSLQKSYEQYFGPGTRLTVT.

The chain is built from TRBV6-6 and TRBJ1-5, with D tentatively TRBD1 (5 bases). The CDR3 runs to 15 residues. Germline lookup yields CDR1 MNHNY and CDR2 SVGAGI (reference sequence). V was cut by 0 bases and J by 1 base, with 7 bases left in between. Here the CDR3 DNA reads TGTGCCAGCAGTTACTCCCGGGACAGCAATCAGCCCCAGCATTTT. Protein sequence: CASSYSRDSNQPQHF.

The V call is TRBV30, the J call TRBJ1-4; the match to TRBD1 covers 7 bases. The CDR3 runs to 14 residues. Per germline, CDR1 GTSNPN and CDR2 SVGIG (reference sequence). V gave up 4 bases and J gave up 5 bases; unmatched junction bases: 7. The CDR3 is CAWNGGTDNEKLFF. CDR3 bases: TGTGCCTGGAATGGGGGGACAGACAATGAAAAACTGTTTTTT. The full variable domain, in which reference TRBV30 and TRBJ1-4 provide the parts outside the CDR3, is SQTIHQWPATLVQPVGSPLSLECTVEGTSNPNLYWYRQAAGRGLQLLFYSVGIGQISSEVPQNLSASRPQDRQFILSSKKLLLSDSGFYLCAWNGGTDNEKLFFGSGTQLSVL.

This chain joins TRBV4-1 and TRBJ1-4; perhaps TRBD1 as D (6 bases). This CDR3 spans 15 amino acids. Trimming removed 1 base at V and 5 bases at J, with 11 bases between. In germline, CDR1 is MGHRA, CDR2 YSYEKL. The CDR3 spells CASSQGTVTNEKLFF. The CDR3 region has the DNA TGCGCCAGCAGCCAAGGGACAGTCACAAATGAAAAACTGTTTTTT.